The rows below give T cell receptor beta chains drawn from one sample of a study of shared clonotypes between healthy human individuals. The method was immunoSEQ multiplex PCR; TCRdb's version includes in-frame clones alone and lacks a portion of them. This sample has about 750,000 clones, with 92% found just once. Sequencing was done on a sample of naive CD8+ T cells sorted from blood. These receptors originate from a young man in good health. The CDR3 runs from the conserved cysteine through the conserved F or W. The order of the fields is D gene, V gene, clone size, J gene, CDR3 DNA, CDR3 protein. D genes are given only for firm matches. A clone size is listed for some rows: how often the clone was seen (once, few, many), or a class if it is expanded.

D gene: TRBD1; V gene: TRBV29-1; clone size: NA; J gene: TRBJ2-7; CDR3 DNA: TGCAGCGTTGAAGAACTGGGACAGGAAACCTACGAGCAGTACTTC; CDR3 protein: CSVEELGQETYEQYF
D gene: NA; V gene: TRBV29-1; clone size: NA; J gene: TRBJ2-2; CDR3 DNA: TGCAGCGTTGAAGATCCAAGCATCACCGGGGAGCTGTTTTTT; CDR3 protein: CSVEDPSITGELFF
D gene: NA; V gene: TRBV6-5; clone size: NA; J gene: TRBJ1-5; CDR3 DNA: TGTGCCAGCAGTACCTTGGGCAATCAGCCCCAGCATTTT; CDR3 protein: CASSTLGNQPQHF
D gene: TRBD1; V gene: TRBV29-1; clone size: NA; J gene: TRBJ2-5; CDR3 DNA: TGCAGCGTTGAAGATCCCCTTCCGGGACAGGGGGAGACCCAGTACTTC; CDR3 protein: CSVEDPLPGQGETQYF
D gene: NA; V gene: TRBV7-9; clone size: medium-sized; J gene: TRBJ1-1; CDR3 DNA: NA; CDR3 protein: CASSFGPGVAAFF
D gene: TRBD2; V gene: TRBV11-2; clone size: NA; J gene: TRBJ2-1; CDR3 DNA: TGTGCCAGCAGCTTAGATGGACTAGCGGGAGGAGTAGATGAGCAGTTCTTC; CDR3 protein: CASSLDGLAGGVDEQFF
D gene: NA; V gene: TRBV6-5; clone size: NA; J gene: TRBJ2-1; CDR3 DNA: TGTGCCAGCAGGAACTATGAAAGCTCCTACAATGAGCAGTTCTTC; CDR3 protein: CASRNYESSYNEQFF
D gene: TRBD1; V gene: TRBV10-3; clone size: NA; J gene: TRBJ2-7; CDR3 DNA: TGTGCCATCAGTACCCACAGGGGACGTAGCTCCTACGAGCAGTACTTC; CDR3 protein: CAISTHRGRSSYEQYF
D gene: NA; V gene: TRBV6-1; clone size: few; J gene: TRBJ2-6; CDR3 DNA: TGTGCCAGCAGTCCCGACACCTCTGGGGCCAACGTCCTGACTTTC; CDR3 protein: CASSPDTSGANVLTF
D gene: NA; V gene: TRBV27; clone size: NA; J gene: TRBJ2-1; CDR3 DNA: TGTGCCAGCAAGGGGGGGGGATACAGCTCCTACAATGAGCAGTTCTTC; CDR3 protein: CASKGGGYSSYNEQFF
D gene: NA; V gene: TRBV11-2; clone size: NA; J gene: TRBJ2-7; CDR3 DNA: TGTGCCGGGGCCTACGAGCAGTACTTC; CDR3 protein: CAGAYEQYF